This note documents a single TCR beta chain sequence. This clone was counted a single time. There is no known antigen for this receptor. There are no base qualities to consult, and no much larger clone falls within one base. This record belongs to a study of blood T cell repertoires in COVID-19 (dated by TCRdb to between 2020 and 2021). Broadly, across the study: Collaborator samples came from the United States, Italy and Spain and covered acute and convalescent phases of COVID-19. The prospective study material was composed of cDNA or gDNA derived from T cells, B-cell-depleted T cells, or PBMCs. Subjects who had been exposed to COVID-19, were actively infected with it, or had recovered from it provided the deeply sampled blood TCRbeta repertoires that made up the dataset. The repertoires were released in a freely available public database intended as a resource for research on the immune response to SARS-CoV-2. Samples were obtained from the ongoing ImmuneRACE study (first 160 participants) and from 1,254 subjects provided by 6 global collaborators. The sample metadata nearly always contained a de-identified subject ID, COVID-19 status, age in years and sex. HLA class I and class II types, where available, came from metadata supplied by the sample provider rather than from assay-based typing. General conclusions and limits of the study: How much clinical and demographic metadata was included differed by source and by participant, and the metadata was provided uncurated.

The germline V gene provides CDR1 KGHSH and CDR2 LQKENI. V is trimmed back by 5 bases and J by 6 bases, and the junction contains 7 bases that no gene match accounts for. The cysteine opens and the phenylalanine closes a CDR3 of 13 amino acids. Of the read, only the CDR3 DNA is kept; its 39 bases are in frame from base 1. TCRbeta CDR3 regions were amplified from genomic DNA by means of the immunoSEQ Assay, a bias-controlled multiplex PCR. The published analysis was carried out like this. Within the assay, amplification of reference gene primers was used to estimate how many nucleated cells each sample contained. Sequence reads were collapsed and filtered to measure the absolute abundance of every unique TCRbeta CDR3 rearrangement. Productive Simpson clonality was computed per sample as the square root of Simpson's diversity index over productive rearrangements. The table was pulled from immuneACCESS by TCRdb, which kept in-frame rearrangements only. Such tables lose some clones; where checked, under half of the loss comes from unresolved V genes, and the rest has no known cause. V and J calls and clone size are as listed in that table; D and trimming were resolved from the DNA. Recorded for this sample are 30,000 to 35,000 clones; around 86% of them occurred a single time. Together, the top ten hold about an eighth of the sample.

Whole blood was collected in K2EDTA tubes by collaborating institutions according to the institutions' own protocols. For TCRbeta analysis, collaborators shipped samples as frozen whole blood, isolated PBMCs, or DNA extracted from either of those sample types. The chain links TRBV18 with TRBJ2-7, with TRBD1 identical over 7 junction bases. The sample comprised peripheral blood. The sequence derives from a man aged 55 to 70 with active COVID-19. CDR3 reads: CASSTDRVGEQYF. The nucleotide sequence is given as TGTGCCAGCTCAACCGACAGGGTTGGCGAGCAGTACTTC.